This TCR beta chain appears in the sequencing data of a study of cytomegalovirus exposure and HLA in healthy donors. Concerning this clone itself: One end of the junction varies from germline; a read error may be responsible.

PCR involved 60 Vbeta and 13 Jbeta primers. TCRdb's copy holds only in-frame clones and misses some; the assay was immunoSEQ multiplex PCR. The table includes fewer than 100,000 clones, 70% to 80% detected once. CDR1 and CDR2 (germline): SGHRS, YFSETQ. The CDR3 sequence is 14 residues long. The source of this sequence is a female donor in good health and CMV-seronegative. Material for sequencing was PBMCs. The rearrangement uses TRBV5-1 and TRBJ2-5; D possibly corresponds to TRBD1 (5 bases). CDR3 protein: CASSLDGAQGTQYF. In DNA, the CDR3 is TGCGCCAGCAGCTTGGATGGGGCCCAAGGGACCCAGTACTTC.